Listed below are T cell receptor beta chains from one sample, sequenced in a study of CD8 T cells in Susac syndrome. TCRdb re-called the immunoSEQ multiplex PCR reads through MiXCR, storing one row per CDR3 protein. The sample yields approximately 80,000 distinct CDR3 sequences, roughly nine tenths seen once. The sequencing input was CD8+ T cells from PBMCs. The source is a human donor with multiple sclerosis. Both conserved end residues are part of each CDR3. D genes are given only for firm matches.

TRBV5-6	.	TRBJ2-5	CASSLYGRGETQYF	TGTGCCAGCAGCTTGTATGGCAGGGGAGAGACCCAGTACTTC
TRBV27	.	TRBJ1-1	CASSPFERGGVAFF	TGTGCCAGCAGCCCTTTCGAGAGGGGAGGGGTAGCTTTCTTT
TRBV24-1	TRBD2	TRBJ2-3	CATSDSGLVNPDTQYF	TGTGCCACCAGTGATTCGGGACTAGTAAACCCAGATACGCAGTATTTT
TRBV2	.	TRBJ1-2	CASNPNGTPSYGYTF	TGTGCCAGCAACCCAAACGGGACTCCGAGTTATGGCTACACCTTC
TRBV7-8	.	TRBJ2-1	CASSLLGDEQFF	TGTGCCAGCAGCCTACTGGGGGATGAGCAGTTCTTC
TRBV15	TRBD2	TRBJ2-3	CATSRVGGGGDTQYF	TGTGCCACCAGCAGAGTTGGCGGGGGAGGAGATACGCAGTATTTT
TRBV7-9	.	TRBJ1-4	CASSLGTATTNEKLFF	TGTGCCAGCAGCTTAGGGACAGCAACAACTAATGAAAAACTGTTTTTT
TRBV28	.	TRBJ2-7	CASGDAVFYEQYF	TGTGCCAGCGGGGATGCGGTGTTCTACGAGCAGTACTTC
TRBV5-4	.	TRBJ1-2	CASRGPGNGYTF	TGTGCCAGCCGAGGGCCAGGGAACGGCTACACCTTC
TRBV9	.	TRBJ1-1	CASSARANTEAFF	TGTGCCAGCAGCGCGAGAGCTAACACTGAAGCTTTCTTT
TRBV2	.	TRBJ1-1	CASSEGVGEAFF	TGTGCCAGCAGTGAAGGGGTCGGGGAAGCTTTCTTT